Here is one T cell receptor beta chain with its context. Its binding antigen is unknown. The conserved final phenylalanine or tryptophan is absent from the CDR3, which likely points to a read error. The limits of the CDR3 on the DNA are not certain, so only TCRdb's listed CDR3 is given. Using the deep immunoSEQ assay, multiplex PCR amplified TCR CDR3 regions from genomic DNA. For each cell subset, the extracted genomic DNA was distributed evenly across all wells of several immunoSEQ 96-well plates, and each plate served as one replicate. For sorted subsets, each replicate PCR was loaded with around 220 ng genomic DNA, equivalent to approximately 27,000 T cell genomes. Purified libraries were measured with a Qubit 3.0 fluorometer, size-checked on a Bioanalyzer 2100, and measured again with the KAPA Library Quantification kit. Every immunoSEQ 96-well plate was sequenced on a dedicated single-read 150-cycle Illumina NextSeq 550 flow cell. As for how the authors treated the data: Because the immunoSEQ output held only junctional sequences and lacked quality scores, the filtering could not match the filtering applied to full-length reads. To assign V/J genes and CDR3, sequences were annotated against IMGT germline references using PyIR, a Python wrapper for IgBLAST v1.9. Reads were filtered out if the reads had weak V/J assignments (E-value above 1e-6), no CDR3, stop codons, out-of-frame junctions, or ambiguous translated residues. V3J clonotypes were defined as sequences sharing the same inferred V gene, J gene, and CDR3 amino acid sequence. To compute the percentage overlap between repertoires, the number of shared unique clonotypes was divided by the size of the smaller repertoire. Three approaches were used to assess repertoire richness: RTK rarefaction, the Chao1 estimator, and Recon v2.1 estimates of unobserved clonotypes. Generation probabilities for all TCRbeta clonotypes obtained by the gDNA method from a handful of donors were computed using OLGA. TCRdb retrieved this table from immuneACCESS and kept in-frame rearrangements only. Not all clones are present; in checked studies, unresolved V genes account for under half, and no reason is known for the remainder. V, J and clone size were drawn from that table, and D and trimming were deduced from the DNA. The table for this sample lists some 2.1 million clones; roughly 94% of them were counted only once. The leading ten clones occupy 0.9% to 1.4% of the sample.

These data are taken from a study of shared clonotypes between healthy human individuals (dated by TCRdb to about 2020). A note on the overall study: The cohort comprised two women and a few men aged 18 to 49 years. For each donor, three plates each were used for CD4 naive and CD4 memory, two plates were used for CD8 naive, and one plate was used for CD8 memory. To estimate repertoire size and how much clonotype sharing occurs between individuals, the study deeply sequenced the blood TCR repertoires of 4 to 6 healthy adults. To increase sequencing depth and limit assay-specific biases, TCR repertoire library preparation and sequencing were carried out by different laboratories using diverse techniques. Leukapheresis yielded between about 0.94 and 8.9 billion PBMCs per donor. On the study overall, not on this receptor specifically: Compared with non-shared clonotypes, clonotypes shared by all four sorted-subset donors had higher generation probabilities. Based on pairwise subsampling, the degree of clonotype sharing among donors was expected to be affected by sequencing depth. Naive subsets generally had larger estimated clonotype richness than memory subsets did. Approximately 5% of naive CD4, 3% to 4% of naive CD8, 2.3% of memory CD4, and around 0.4% of memory CD8 clonotypes were shared across a few donors. The genetic and exposure-history diversity represented was limited by the small number of donors. Even with the large sequencing depth, rarefaction of the sorted-subset datasets indicated that sequencing was incomplete. Sampling was limited to blood, and TCR repertoires in tissue likely differ from TCR repertoires in blood.

CD8 naive samples were CD45RO-negative cells positively selected for CCR7, giving a CD45RA+CCR7+ population that excluded TemRA cells. The donors were healthy, HIV-negative adults with no recently reported acute infections or vaccinations. Every donor was a Caucasian adult residing in Nashville, Tennessee, USA. After blood collection by leukapheresis, PBMCs were isolated using Ficoll-Histopaque density gradient centrifugation and then cryopreserved in the vapor phase of liquid nitrogen. Analytical flow cytometry was used to check the purity and quantity of each magnetically sorted T cell population. From each sorted fraction, genomic DNA was isolated and quantified by UV absorbance on a Nanodrop 2000c. Looking up the germline V gene (reference sequence) yields CDR1 LNHDA and CDR2 SQIVND. The CDR3 is made up of 10 amino acids, end residues included.

The sample was naive CD8+ T cells sorted from blood. In light of the paper, this sample's cell subset or site label describes: CD45RA+CCR7+. This receptor chain uses TRBV19 and TRBJ2-4; the listed D gene, TRBD1, was not tested against the DNA. The receptor was isolated from a young man in good health. The CDR3: CARKPDRGST.